Listed below are T cell receptor beta chains from one sample, sequenced in a study of blood T cells in healthy people across ages. TCRdb reanalysed the 5' RACE reads using MiXCR and keeps one entry per CDR3 protein. The sample lists around 500,000 distinct CDR3 sequences; roughly 48% were seen once. Sequencing input: blood. The receptors derive from an elderly man in good health. CDR3s leave out the opening cysteine and the closing phenylalanine or tryptophan.

V gene,CDR3 length,CDR3 protein
TRBV18,12,ASARTGAYNEQF
TRBV6-2/TRBV6-3,14,ASLPSRGTGANVLT
TRBV5-1,14,ASSPGTGIDSGELF
TRBV20-1,11,SERPGGASEAF
TRBV6-5,17,ASSYSGEVLREGYYEQY
TRBV7-2,11,ASSLGGKGEQF
TRBV6-5,13,ASSCRLTGSAEAF
TRBV7-2,12,ASSKQGNTGELF
TRBV24-1,15,ATSDQGQIVAKNIQY
TRBV10-3,12,AISDPGRNTEAF
TRBV30,11,AWMSGTTYGYT
TRBV7-2,13,ASSLGPGDQDTQY
TRBV9,15,ASSPGLAGGGQETQF
TRBV7-3,12,ASSLDTSGNQQF
TRBV20-1,11,SARADRVRGYT
TRBV3-1,12,ASSHEGRMNGYT
TRBV10-3,14,AISENGQASTDTQY
TRBV20-1,10,SAAGENYEQY
TRBV29-1,12,SVGSGADNSPLH
TRBV7-9,13,ASSLGPGQGHGYT
TRBV11-3,13,ASSPGGEVTDTQY
TRBV12-3/TRBV12-4,15,ASSLGRLAGAGDTQY
TRBV4-3,11,ASSQDRGLEQY
TRBV20-1,13,SARVFPGASYEQY
TRBV6-6,14,ASSTARGRAQETQY
TRBV7-3,12,ASSKGTGGTGYT
TRBV20-1,11,SANRDAYNEQF
TRBV7-9,14,ASSTGASGRTDTQY
TRBV7-9,12,ASSLDGQGYEQF
TRBV7-9,15,ASSSPSGSSYNSPLH
TRBV7-8,17,ASSSRLAGALTDYNEQF
TRBV20-1,12,SAPGTGSYNEQF
TRBV4-1,20,ASSQAPGLAGGARVSTDTQY
TRBV7-2,12,ASRVSGPLGGYT
TRBV4-1,13,ASSQVSEGNQPQH
TRBV3-1,18,ASSQDHRLAGGTITDTQY
TRBV12-3/TRBV12-4,11,ASSVEGTYEQY
TRBV6-5,13,ASSYSIAGVAGYT
TRBV2,12,ASSRQGEDYGYT
TRBV9,14,ASSVEPGSSYNEQF
TRBV5-1,14,ASSLNGGASQETQY
TRBV20-1,15,SASLSRASLNTDTQY
TRBV7-3,14,ASSRKTSVTKNIQY
TRBV10-3,12,AITNTGLVETQY
TRBV9,15,ASSVEQGAPTADTQY
TRBV6-1,13,ASSDFLGQEDKQY
TRBV29-1,12,SVLTGGVSREQY
TRBV6-2/TRBV6-3,10,ASRNLGRTQY
TRBV7-9,15,ASSLLSSAGDFDEQF
TRBV11-2,13,ASSLAWQVASPLH
TRBV5-5,14,ASSLGQGLGYNEQF
TRBV5-1,12,ASSSTGLSYGYT
TRBV27,14,ASSFGGGRFTGELF
TRBV29-1,13,SVERTFQGWETQY
TRBV5-4,12,ASSPRDGSYEQY
TRBV7-2,13,ASSLATGGHSTQY
TRBV7-2,16,ASSFRMGLAAGANVLT
TRBV28,13,ASSPTTNTYNEQF
TRBV29-1,14,SVERARKPMNTEAF